This TCR beta chain emerged from a study of blood T cell repertoires in COVID-19. Repertoires were generated with immunoSEQ multiplex PCR, while TCRdb's copy carries only in-frame clones and drops some. This table holds about 200,000 clones, 80% to 90% found once. The CDR3 loop spans 14 amino acids. Losses at the gene ends were 4 bases for V and 9 bases for J; bases not matched to a gene: 8. From germline, CDR1 is KGHDR and CDR2 SFDVKD. The V and J genes are TRBV24-1 and TRBJ2-1; 7 nucleotides line up with TRBD1. Sequencing was carried out using peripheral blood. This TCR was recovered from a man in his sixties who had recovered from COVID-19. The CDR3, as DNA: TGTGCCACCAGTGACTCGGACAGGAGAAGTGAGCAGTTCTTC. Its translation is CATSDSDRRSEQFF.